This note documents a single T cell receptor (beta chain) sequence. Sample treatment: over 15 received Ad26.COV2.S at low or high dose, single or two shots; five or six received placebo; per-sample allocation not given. The investigators took samples on day 63 after the first vaccine or placebo injection. The data stem from a study of Ad26.COV2.S vaccination and SARS-CoV-2 variants. The CDR3 totals 15 residues. Deletions cut 4 bases from V and 4 bases from J, with 14 bases between. The germline V gene encodes CDR1 SGHDT and CDR2 YYEEEE. Sequencing used immunoSEQ multiplex PCR; TCRdb keeps in-frame clones, though not all of them. The sample consists of hundreds of thousands of clones, 80% to 95% of them appearing once.

This TCR was sampled from a person between 18 and 65 years old who received the Ad26.COV2.S COVID-19 vaccine or a placebo. The input for sequencing was peripheral blood, taken in a trial of Ad26.COV2.S vaccine versus placebo. V and J are TRBV5-6 and TRBJ2-2; a weak D match, TRBD1 (5 bases). CDR3 coding DNA: TGTGCCAGCAGCCTTCCCAGGGTCTCCACCGGGGAGCTGTTTTTT. Its translation is CASSLPRVSTGELFF.